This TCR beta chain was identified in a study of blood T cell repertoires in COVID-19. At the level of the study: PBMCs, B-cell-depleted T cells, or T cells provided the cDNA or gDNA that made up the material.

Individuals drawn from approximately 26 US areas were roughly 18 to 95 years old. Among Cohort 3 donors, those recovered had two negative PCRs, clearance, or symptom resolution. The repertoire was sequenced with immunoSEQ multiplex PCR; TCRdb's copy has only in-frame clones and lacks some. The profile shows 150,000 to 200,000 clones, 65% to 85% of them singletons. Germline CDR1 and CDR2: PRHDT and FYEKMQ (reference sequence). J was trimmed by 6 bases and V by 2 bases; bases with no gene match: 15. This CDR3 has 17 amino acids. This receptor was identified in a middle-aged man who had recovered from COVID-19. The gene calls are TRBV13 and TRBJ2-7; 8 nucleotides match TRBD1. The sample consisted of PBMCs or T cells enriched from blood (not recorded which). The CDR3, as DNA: TGTGCCAGCAGCTTACCCTTGAGCCGGACAGGGTTAAGCGAGCAGTACTTC. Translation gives CASSLPLSRTGLSEQYF.